Here is one TCR beta chain with its context. Antigen specificity is unknown. The data belong to a study of CD8 T cells in Susac syndrome. Study in general: The Susac syndrome patients were therapy-naive, on corticosteroids, or on intravenous immunoglobulin alone at blood draw.

General study findings and limits: As the study acknowledged, the number of individuals who were part of its TCR sequencing and HLA analysis was relatively small.

RNA was extracted with the RNeasy kit, and a quantity of roughly 0.5 to 1 ug was reverse transcribed using random hexamers. TCRdb itself ran the immunoSEQ multiplex PCR reads through MiXCR, one entry per CDR3 protein. Of around 150,000 distinct CDR3 sequences in the sample, 95% were seen once. The sequence came from a human donor with Susac syndrome. The sample taken for sequencing was CD8+ T cells from PBMCs.

CDR3 loop: CSAQDRVNTYEQYF. For the CDR3, the DNA is TGCAGTGCCCAGGACAGGGTTAACACCTACGAGCAGTACTTC. This sequence joins TRBV20-1 and TRBJ2-7; 8 bases align to TRBD1. Germline assignment: CDR1 DFQATT and CDR2 SNEGSKA (reference sequence). The CDR3 extends over 14 amino acids. Trimming removed 6 bases from V and 2 bases from J; junction bases left unmatched: 9.